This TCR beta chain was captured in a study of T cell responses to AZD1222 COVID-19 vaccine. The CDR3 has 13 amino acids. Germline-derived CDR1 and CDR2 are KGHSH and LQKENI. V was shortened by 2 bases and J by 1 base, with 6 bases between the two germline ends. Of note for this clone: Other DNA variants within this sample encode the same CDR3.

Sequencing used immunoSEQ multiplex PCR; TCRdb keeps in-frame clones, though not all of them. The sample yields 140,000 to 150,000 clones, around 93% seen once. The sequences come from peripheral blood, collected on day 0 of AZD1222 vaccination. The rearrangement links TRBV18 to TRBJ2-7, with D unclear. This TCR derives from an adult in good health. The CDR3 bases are TGTGCCAGCTCACCAGGCAGTTCCTACGAGCAGTACTTC. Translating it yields CASSPGSSYEQYF.